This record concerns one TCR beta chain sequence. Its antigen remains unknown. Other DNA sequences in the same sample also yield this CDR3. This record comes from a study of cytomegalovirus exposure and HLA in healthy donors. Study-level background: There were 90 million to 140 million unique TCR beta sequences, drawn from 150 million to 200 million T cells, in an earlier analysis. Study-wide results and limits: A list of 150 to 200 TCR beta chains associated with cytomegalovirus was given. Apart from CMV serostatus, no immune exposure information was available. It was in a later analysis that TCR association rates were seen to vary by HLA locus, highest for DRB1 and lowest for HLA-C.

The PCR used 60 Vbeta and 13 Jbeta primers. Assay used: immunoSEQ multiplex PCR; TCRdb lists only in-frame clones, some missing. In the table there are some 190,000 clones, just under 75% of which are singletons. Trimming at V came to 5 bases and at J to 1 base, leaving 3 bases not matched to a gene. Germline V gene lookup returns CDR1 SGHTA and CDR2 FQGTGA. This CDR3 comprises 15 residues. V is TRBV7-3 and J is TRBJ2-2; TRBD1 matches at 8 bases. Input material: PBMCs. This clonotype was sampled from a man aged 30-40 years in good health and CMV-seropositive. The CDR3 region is CASSLGTGNTGELFF. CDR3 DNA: TGTGCCAGCAGCCTCGGGACAGGGAACACCGGGGAGCTGTTTTTT.